One sample yielded the 28 T cell receptor beta chains listed below, sequenced in a study of Ad26.COV2.S vaccination and SARS-CoV-2 variants (dated by TCRdb to the early 2020s). In the paper's terms, the treatment or condition label means: around 19 received Ad26.COV2.S at low or high dose, single or two shots; 5 received placebo; per-sample allocation not given. Repertoires of vaccine and placebo recipients were sequenced from samples taken on day 63 after the first injection. Preparation of the library involved the immunoSEQ multiplex PCR assay. This immuneACCESS table, as held by TCRdb, lists in-frame sequences with V and J called but not all clones. Of the missing ones, under half trace to an unresolved V gene in checked studies; the others have no known cause. A total of 400,000 to 500,000 clones appear in this sample, approximately 90% of them only once. Jointly, the top ten make up around 3.6% of the sample.

Sequences were derived from peripheral blood, sampled in a trial of Ad26.COV2.S vaccine versus placebo. The receptors originated from a person aged 18-65 years who received the Ad26.COV2.S COVID-19 vaccine or a placebo.

The V call is TRBV11-2, the J call TRBJ2-7; a possible D gene is TRBD1 (5 bases). V was pared by 3 bases and J by 2 bases, with 8 bases between. The CDR3 totals 13 residues. CDR1 is SGHAT and CDR2 is FQNNGV in the germline V gene. Here the CDR3 DNA reads TGTGCCAGCAGCTTGGGGCAGACCTACGAGCAGTACTTC. Encoded protein: CASSLGQTYEQYF.

DNA of the CDR3: TGCGCCAGCAGCCAAGATCGTTTTTCAGGTGACTATGGCTACACCTTC. It yields the protein CASSQDRFSGDYGYTF. The chain combines TRBV4-3 with TRBJ1-2; D remains unclear. The CDR3 totals 16 residues. V was pared by 0 bases and J by 3 bases, with 14 bases between. In germline, CDR1 is LGHNA, CDR2 YSLEER.

This sequence joins TRBV5-4 and TRBJ1-3; TRBD1 aligns across 8 bases. With V trimmed by 3 bases and J by 10 bases, 12 bases remained unmatched. The CDR3 contains 15 residues. CDR1 SGHNT and CDR2 YYREEE come from the germline V gene (reference sequence). The CDR3 DNA reads as TGTGCCAGCAGCTCCACCTGGGCAGGGGGCGAGACCATATATTTT. Amino acids: CASSSTWAGGETIYF.

The chain uses TRBV7-2 and TRBJ2-5, with TRBD2 matching 8 bases. Looked up from germline, CDR1 is SGHTA and CDR2 is FQGNSA. The V gene end was trimmed by 6 bases and the J gene end by 1 base; junction bases not matched to a gene: 4. This CDR3 is 14 amino acids long. Here the CDR3 reads CASRSGGTQETQYF. Here the CDR3 DNA reads TGTGCCAGCAGAAGCGGGGGAACCCAAGAGACCCAGTACTTC.

This sequence joins TRBV2 and TRBJ1-5; D might be TRBD1 (5 bases). Germline V gene data show CDR1 as SNHLY and CDR2 as FYNNEI. The length of the CDR3 is 19 residues. The V end was cut by 2 bases, the J end by 6 bases, with 26 bases between. This CDR3 is CASSEIQDQPGPRSQPQHF. The DNA for the CDR3 is TGTGCCAGCAGTGAAATTCAAGACCAACCGGGACCCAGAAGTCAGCCCCAGCATTTT.

This sequence joins TRBV5-5 and TRBJ2-3; D possibly corresponds to TRBD2 (6 bases). Trimming shortened V by 4 bases and J by 1 base, and 13 bases separated the two germline ends. The CDR3 is 15 amino acids. The V gene's germline CDR1 is SGHKS and CDR2 YYEKEE (reference sequence). The CDR3 bases are TGTGCCAGCAGCATCGCGGGGTGGGGCACAGATACGCAGTATTTT. Its translation is CASSIAGWGTDTQYF.

The chain has TRBV9 and TRBJ1-1; D might be TRBD1 (6 bases). Trimming removed 4 bases at V and 1 base at J, with 11 bases between. The V gene's germline CDR1 is SGDLS and CDR2 YYNGEE. The CDR3 consists of 14 residues. CDR3 amino acids: CASSLGQRNTEAFF. DNA of the CDR3: TGTGCCAGCAGCCTTGGACAGAGGAACACTGAAGCTTTCTTT.

V gene TRBV6-5 combines with J gene TRBJ2-5; 12 bases agree with TRBD2. The CDR3 length is 15 residues. Germline assignment: CDR1 MNHEY and CDR2 SVGAGI. Trimming removed 2 bases from V and 3 bases from J; junction bases left unmatched: 1. CDR3 residues: CASSYLAGGEETQYF. The CDR3 DNA reads as TGTGCCAGCAGTTACCTAGCGGGGGGGGAAGAGACCCAGTACTTC.

The V and J genes are TRBV5-4 and TRBJ1-6; no firm D call. The germline V gene has CDR1 SGHNT and CDR2 YYREEE (reference sequence). The CDR3 spans 16 residues. V was shortened by 0 bases and J by 9 bases, with 16 bases between the two germline ends. In DNA form, the CDR3 reads TGTGCCAGCAGCTTGGACGGCAGACCAGTTGGTTCACCCCTCCACTTT. It specifies CASSLDGRPVGSPLHF.

The gene calls are TRBV28 and TRBJ1-1; D is perhaps TRBD1 (6 bases). CDR3 size: 14 residues. V lost 8 bases and J lost 1, with 14 bases in between. CDR1 and CDR2 (germline): MDHEN, SYDVKM. CDR3 nucleotide sequence: TGTGCCAGCCTAGGCCTACAGGGGAACACTGAAGCTTTCTTT. It specifies CASLGLQGNTEAFF.

The V gene is TRBV3-1 (or the pseudogene TRBV3-2), the J gene TRBJ2-7, with D perhaps being TRBD1 or TRBD2 (5 bases each). With 4 bases removed from V and 0 bases from J, the gap between germline ends came to 19 bases. Per the germline V gene, CDR1 is LGHDT and CDR2 is YNNKEL (reference sequence). The CDR3 is made up of 17 amino acids. CDR3 coding DNA: TGTGCCAGCAGCCGTTCGGGACGGGGCCTGAGCTCCTACGAGCAGTACTTC. This gives the protein CASSRSGRGLSSYEQYF.

The V gene is TRBV6-1, the J gene TRBJ1-6; D call uncertain. The CDR3 covers 15 residues. Germline CDR1 reads MNHNS; CDR2 reads SASEGT. V gave up 2 bases and J gave up 7 bases, with 12 bases separating them. CDR3 in DNA: TGTGCCAGCAGTGAAAACCCCGGGAACAATTCACCCCTCCACTTT. This codes for CASSENPGNNSPLHF.

V gene TRBV29-1 combines with J gene TRBJ2-7; TRBD2 matches at 11 bases. The V and J ends lost 1 base and 5 bases, in that order; junction bases with no gene match: 1. The length of the CDR3 is 13 residues. The germline gives CDR1 SQVTM, CDR2 ANQGSEA. The CDR3 spells CSVEVGLADEQYF. For the CDR3, the DNA is TGCAGCGTTGAAGTGGGACTAGCGGACGAGCAGTACTTC.

This clone has more than one count but fewer than ten. V is TRBV28 and J is TRBJ1-6; 9 nucleotides match TRBD1. The V and J ends lost 6 bases and 7 bases, in that order; junction bases with no gene match: 10. The CDR3 extends over 16 amino acids. CDR1 and CDR2 from the germline V gene are MDHEN and SYDVKM. CDR3 sequence (DNA): TGTGCCAGCAGCATTCTGGGACAGGGCAAAAATTCACCCCTCCACTTT. Protein: CASSILGQGKNSPLHF.

This chain links TRBV11-2 with TRBJ1-3; TRBD1 agrees at 8 bases. Losses at the gene ends were 4 bases for V and 3 bases for J; bases not matched to a gene: 2. The CDR3 covers 14 residues. Germline CDR1 SGHAT, CDR2 FQNNGV. The CDR3 DNA follows: TGTGCCAGCAGCTCCAGGGGGCTTGGAAACACCATATATTTT. Translation gives CASSSRGLGNTIYF. Full variable domain (outside the CDR3, taken from reference TRBV11-2 and TRBJ1-3): EAGVAQSPRYKIIEKRQSVAFWCNPISGHATLYWYQQILGQGPKLLIQFQNNGVVDDSQLPKDRFSAERLKGVDSTLKIQPAKLEDSAVYLCASSSRGLGNTIYFGEGSWLTVV.

This sequence joins TRBV4-1 and TRBJ2-1; 12 bases fit TRBD2. The CDR3 consists of 16 residues. Looked up from germline, CDR1 is MGHRA and CDR2 is YSYEKL. V dropped 1 base and J dropped 7; count of bases not matched to a gene: 5. The CDR3 nucleotides are TGCGCCAGCAGCCAAGTGAGGCTAGCGGGGGGGAATGAGCAGTTCTTC. It specifies CASSQVRLAGGNEQFF.

This rearrangement joins TRBV6-5 to TRBJ2-1; D unclear. The CDR3 is 14 amino acids. V was trimmed by 6 bases and J by 4 bases, leaving 13 bases between them. Germline CDR1 reads MNHEY; CDR2 reads SVGAGI. The CDR3 is CASSPLTKYNEQFF. The CDR3 DNA sequence: TGTGCCAGCAGCCCCCTAACGAAGTACAATGAGCAGTTCTTC.

The chain joins TRBV7-2 to TRBJ2-7, with 7 nucleotides matching TRBD1. The CDR3 contains 14 residues. Germline loops: CDR1 SGHTA, CDR2 FQGNSA. The V segment lost 2 bases and the J segment 3 bases; nucleotides outside the gene matches: 4. The CDR3 loop reads CASSLRTGVYEQYF. The DNA of the CDR3 is TGTGCCAGCAGCTTACGGACAGGTGTCTACGAGCAGTACTTC.

The rearrangement joins TRBV24-1 to TRBJ1-5; tentative D call: TRBD1 (5 bases). The CDR3 is 17 amino acids. CDR1 KGHDR and CDR2 SFDVKD come from the germline V gene. V dropped 3 bases and J dropped 6 bases, with 20 bases sitting between them. The CDR3 region is CATSDGGGVGVSQPQHF. The CDR3 DNA is TGTGCCACCAGTGATGGGGGTGGGGTAGGGGTGAGTCAGCCCCAGCATTTT.

The chain combines TRBV10-3 with TRBJ2-3; possibly TRBD1 for D (5 bases). The CDR3 loop spans 16 amino acids. Trimming stripped 2 bases from V and 5 bases from J, with 17 bases between. Germline CDR1 ENHRY, CDR2 SYGVKD. As DNA, the CDR3 is TGTGCCATCAGTGAGAGCGCAGGGTCAGGCGTAGATACGCAGTATTTT. Encoded protein: CAISESAGSGVDTQYF.

Of note for this clone: Other DNA sequences within the sample encode an identical CDR3. This chain uses TRBV19 with TRBJ2-7; D unresolved. The V gene lost 3 bases and the J gene lost 2 bases, with 8 bases spanning the gap. CDR1 and CDR2 from the germline V gene are LNHDA and SQIVND (reference sequence). The CDR3 extends over 13 amino acids. The CDR3: CASSIAGPYEQYF. As DNA, the CDR3 is TGTGCCAGTAGTATCGCCGGACCCTACGAGCAGTACTTC.

The rearrangement links TRBV6-2 or TRBV6-3 to TRBJ1-1; tentatively, D is TRBD1 (6 bases). Germline V gives CDR1 MNHEY, CDR2 SVGEGT. V was pared by 6 bases and J by 7 bases, with 15 bases between. CDR3 length equals 13 residues. In DNA form, the CDR3 reads TGTGCCAGCAGCCTAACAGGGAGGGGTGAAGCTTTCTTT. This codes for CASSLTGRGEAFF.

This chain links TRBV6-5 with TRBJ1-1; TRBD1 is a possible D gene (6 bases). Between the trimmed V and J ends, which lost 0 bases and 6 bases, there was a span of 11 bases. The CDR3 runs to 14 residues. Germline-derived CDR1 and CDR2 are MNHEY and SVGAGI. The CDR3 region is CASSYSNRDAEAFF. Here the CDR3 DNA reads TGTGCCAGCAGTTACTCCAACAGGGACGCTGAAGCTTTCTTT.

This chain connects TRBV6-5 to TRBJ1-1; 10 nucleotides line up with TRBD1. Germline values: CDR1 MNHEY, CDR2 SVGAGI. V was clipped by 5 bases and J by 3 bases; unmatched bases: 3. The CDR3 covers 14 residues. The CDR3 bases are TGTGCCAGCAGTACCGGGACAGGGGACACTGAAGCTTTCTTT. The encoded protein is CASSTGTGDTEAFF.

J is TRBJ2-7 and V is TRBV27; D unclear. Looked up from germline, CDR1 is MNHEY and CDR2 is SMNVEV (reference sequence). Deletions cut 5 bases from V and 0 bases from J, with 8 bases between. This CDR3 comprises 13 residues. The CDR3 spells CASSPGFSYEQYF. The CDR3 DNA sequence: TGTGCCAGCAGTCCAGGATTCTCCTACGAGCAGTACTTC.

This sequence joins TRBV11-2 and TRBJ2-2, with 16 bases identical to TRBD2. Germline values: CDR1 SGHAT, CDR2 FQNNGV. This CDR3 has 18 residues. Unmatched junction bases numbered 8, after V lost 4 bases and J lost 6 bases. The CDR3 reads CASSSGLAGGIKAGELFF. The CDR3 coding sequence is TGTGCCAGCAGCTCGGGACTAGCGGGGGGGATTAAGGCCGGGGAGCTGTTTTTT.

The rearrangement uses TRBV15 and TRBJ2-1, with TRBD2 matching 11 bases. Germline trimming cut 0 bases from V and 5 bases from J; bases unmatched to any gene: 3. The CDR3 spans 16 residues. Germline V gene data show CDR1 as LNHNV and CDR2 as YYDKDF (reference sequence). The CDR3 reads CATSREMGLADNEQFF. The CDR3, as DNA: TGTGCCACCAGCAGAGAGATGGGACTAGCGGACAATGAGCAGTTCTTC.

This chain uses TRBV10-2 with TRBJ1-5; 8 positions match TRBD1. The CDR3 sequence is 13 residues long. Germline-derived CDR1 and CDR2 are WSHSY and SAAADI. V lost 3 bases and J lost 12; bases outside the gene matches: 7. The CDR3 region has the DNA TGCGCCAGCAGTGATATAGGACAGGGCTACCAGCATTTT. This translates into CASSDIGQGYQHF.